This T cell receptor (beta chain) was documented in a study of blood T cell repertoires in COVID-19. Background on the study: Sample material is recorded as cDNA or gDNA derived from T cells, B-cell-depleted T cells, or PBMCs.

Germline assignment: CDR1 SGHRS and CDR2 YFSETQ. The CDR3 totals 15 residues. Trimming removed 0 bases at V and 3 bases at J, with 10 bases between. As concerns this clone: At the DNA level, this CDR3 is encoded by other sequences in the same sample as well.

Recruitment covered about 25 US areas and drew participants whose ages spanned about 18 to 90 years. The study assigned cohorts using participant-reported clinical history. Sequencing was performed with immunoSEQ multiplex PCR; in TCRdb, only in-frame clones are kept and a portion is missing. The data hold roughly 200,000 clones, with under 90% observed a single time. The chain uses TRBV5-1 and TRBJ1-5; tentative D call: TRBD1 (5 bases). This receptor was identified in a woman aged 25 to 45 with acute COVID-19. The sample comprised PBMCs or T cells enriched from blood (not recorded which). The CDR3 DNA follows: TGCGCCAGCAGCTTGGGTCAGGGAAACAATCAGCCCCAGCATTTT. Amino acids: CASSLGQGNNQPQHF.